The 25 T cell receptor beta chains given below trace back to one sample, sequenced in a study of cytomegalovirus exposure and HLA in healthy donors. Use of 60 Vbeta and 13 Jbeta primers characterized the PCR. TCRdb keeps only in-frame clones here, not all; method: immunoSEQ multiplex PCR. The sample contains around 210,000 clones, 70% to 85% of which appear only once. Sequencing was done on a sample of PBMCs. These receptors all come from a man between 50 and 59 years old in good health and CMV-seronegative.

The V and J genes are TRBV6-5 and TRBJ2-7; 11 bases align to TRBD2. This CDR3 contains 15 residues. Trimming cost V 2 bases and J 4 bases; bases outside gene matches: 4. The germline CDR1 and CDR2 sequences are MNHEY and SVGAGI. The CDR3 region has the DNA TGTGCCAGCAGTTACGCACTAGCGGGAGTTTACGAGCAGTACTTC. Protein sequence: CASSYALAGVYEQYF.

This clone was found once. The J gene is TRBJ2-2, the V gene TRBV10-3, with 9 bases lining up with TRBD1. Trimming took 6 bases from V and 5 from J; bases not matched to a gene: 13. CDR1 is ENHRY and CDR2 is SYGVKD in the germline V gene. The CDR3 is made up of 17 amino acids. The CDR3 sequence is CAIRITGNRGLTGELFF. Here the CDR3 DNA reads TGTGCCATCAGAATAACGGGAAACAGGGGGCTGACCGGGGAGCTGTTTTTT.

The rearrangement uses TRBV18 and TRBJ2-7, with a tentative D call TRBD2 (6 bases). The V and J ends lost 4 bases and 5 bases respectively, with 9 bases between them. The CDR3 is made up of 12 amino acids. The germline V gene encodes CDR1 KGHSH and CDR2 LQKENI. CDR3 nucleotides: TGTGCCAGCTCACTGGAGGGTAACGAGCAGTACTTC. It codes for CASSLEGNEQYF.

This rearrangement joins TRBV7-3 to TRBJ1-1; D gene ambiguous. The CDR3 covers 13 residues. Per the germline V gene, CDR1 is SGHTA and CDR2 is FQGTGA. The V and J ends lost 2 bases and 1 base respectively, with 5 bases between them. The CDR3 DNA reads as TGTGCCAGCAGCTTACCAGGGAACACTGAAGCTTTCTTT. This codes for CASSLPGNTEAFF.

The chain carries TRBV7-6 and TRBJ1-1; TRBD1 matches at 7 bases. Germline CDR1 reads SGHVS; CDR2 reads FNYEAQ. This CDR3 contains 15 residues. V dropped 1 base and J dropped 0; count of bases not matched to a gene: 2. The CDR3 DNA reads as TGTGCCAGCAGCTTAGGGACAGGAATGAACACTGAAGCTTTCTTT. Its translation is CASSLGTGMNTEAFF. Filled out from reference TRBV7-6 and TRBJ1-1, the complete variable domain reads GAGVSQSPRYKVTKRGQDVALRCDPISGHVSLYWYRQALGQGPEFLTYFNYEAQQDKSGLPNDRFSAERPEGSISTLTIQRTEQRDSAMYRCASSLGTGMNTEAFFGQGTRLTVV.

The sample holds one count of this clone. This chain uses TRBV10-1 with TRBJ2-7; no clear D. CDR3 size: 13 residues. With 0 bases removed from V and 6 bases from J, the gap between germline ends came to 9 bases. Germline CDR1 WNHNN, CDR2 SYGVQD (reference sequence). The CDR3 region has the DNA TGCGCCAGCAGTGAGTCGATAGTTGCCGAGCAGTACTTC. It specifies CASSESIVAEQYF.

The chain links TRBV28 to TRBJ2-5, with 14 nucleotides matching TRBD2. Germline values: CDR1 MDHEN, CDR2 SYDVKM. Germline trimming cut 7 bases from V and 5 bases from J; bases unmatched to any gene: 12. The CDR3 is made up of 17 amino acids. As DNA, the CDR3 is TGTGCCAGCACCTCCCCGGCGGGACTAGCGGGAGTTGAGACCCAGTACTTC. Its protein is CASTSPAGLAGVETQYF.

The chain links TRBV7-2 to TRBJ2-4, with 14 nucleotides matching TRBD2. The V segment lost 5 bases and the J segment 3 bases; nucleotides outside the gene matches: 3. CDR1 is SGHTA and CDR2 is FQGNSA in the germline V gene. The CDR3 sequence is 16 residues long. The CDR3 bases are TGTGCCAGCAGCGAGGGACTAGCGGGAGACAAAAACATTCAGTACTTC. Its translation: CASSEGLAGDKNIQYF.

The V and J genes are TRBV5-4 and TRBJ2-1, with 13 bases aligning to TRBD2. Per the germline V gene, CDR1 is SGHNT and CDR2 is YYREEE (reference sequence). V lost 0 bases and J lost 4; bases outside the gene matches: 1. The CDR3 has 16 amino acids. CDR3 loop: CASSLEGLAGYNEQFF. The CDR3 nucleotides read TGTGCCAGCAGCTTGGAGGGACTAGCGGGATACAATGAGCAGTTCTTC.

Notes on this clone: The same CDR3 arises from other DNA sequences in this sample as well. The chain employs TRBV27 and TRBJ2-1; 8 bases map to TRBD2. There are 15 residues in the CDR3. Germline V lookup: CDR1 MNHEY, CDR2 SMNVEV (reference sequence). J was trimmed by 3 bases and V by 8 bases; bases with no gene match: 9. CDR3 sequence reads: CASGSAGLGYNEQFF. CDR3 nucleotides: TGTGCCAGCGGCTCGGCGGGACTAGGCTACAATGAGCAGTTCTTC.

The sample holds a few counts of this clone. The gene calls are TRBV29-1 and TRBJ1-1, with 8 nucleotides matching TRBD1. V shed 0 bases and J 11 bases; nucleotides not matched to a gene: 8. Germline lookup yields CDR1 SQVTM and CDR2 ANQGSEA. The CDR3 has 13 amino acids. The CDR3 here is CSVEDARGPVAFF. In DNA form, the CDR3 reads TGCAGCGTTGAAGATGCCAGGGGGCCGGTGGCTTTCTTT.

The chain carries TRBV27 and TRBJ1-4; D gene uncertain. V was shortened by 8 bases and J by 7 bases, with 11 bases between the two germline ends. There are 12 residues in the CDR3. From germline, CDR1 is MNHEY and CDR2 SMNVEV (reference sequence). CDR3: CASQARGEKLFF. As DNA, the CDR3 is TGTGCCAGCCAGGCCCGGGGTGAAAAACTGTTTTTT.

Only one count was recorded for this clone. This chain's CDR3 is CASSPGDVGVYEQYF. The CDR3 coding sequence is TGCGCCAGCAGCCCGGGGGACGTCGGTGTCTACGAGCAGTACTTC. The chain carries TRBV5-1 and TRBJ2-7; D is possibly TRBD2 (6 bases). The CDR3 is 15 amino acids. The germline V gene has CDR1 SGHRS and CDR2 YFSETQ. The V end lost 4 bases, the J end lost 3 bases, and 17 bases lay between the germline ends.

The gene calls are TRBV7-7 and TRBJ2-3, with D possibly being TRBD2 (5 bases). The V gene lost 2 bases and the J gene lost 0 bases, with 9 bases spanning the gap. Germline values: CDR1 SSHAT, CDR2 FNYEAQ (reference sequence). This CDR3 has 15 residues. The CDR3: CASSLLGRSTDTQYF. The CDR3 DNA sequence: TGTGCCAGCAGCTTACTTGGGAGAAGCACAGATACGCAGTATTTT.

In this sample, this clone turned up a few times. The chain carries TRBV7-9 and TRBJ1-3; D might be TRBD1 (6 bases). CDR3 length equals 16 residues. The ends were cut back, 4 bases at V and 2 bases at J, with 15 bases in the middle. Germline CDR1 SEHNR, CDR2 FQNEAQ (reference sequence). This CDR3 is CASSSVSGTTGNTIYF. The CDR3 DNA reads as TGTGCCAGCAGCTCAGTTAGCGGGACAACTGGAAACACCATATATTTT.

This clone turned up a few times. The rearrangement joins TRBV28 to TRBJ1-5, with 8 bases fitting TRBD1. CDR3 length: 14 residues. The V gene's germline CDR1 is MDHEN and CDR2 SYDVKM. V was pared by 2 bases and J by 6 bases, with 3 bases of the junction left unmatched. CDR3 sequence: CASSLATGVQPQHF. In DNA, the CDR3 is TGTGCCAGCAGTTTAGCGACAGGGGTTCAGCCCCAGCATTTT.

The gene calls are TRBV27 and TRBJ1-5; 7 nucleotides line up with TRBD1. Germline trimming cut 5 bases from V and 2 bases from J; bases unmatched to any gene: 6. Per germline, CDR1 MNHEY and CDR2 SMNVEV (reference sequence). This CDR3 region has 15 residues. The CDR3: CASSLYGQGNQPQHF. The CDR3 DNA reads as TGTGCCAGCAGTCTCTATGGACAGGGCAATCAGCCCCAGCATTTT.

V gene TRBV30 combines with J gene TRBJ2-5; D uncertain. V shed 5 bases and J shed 2 bases, with 3 bases lying between them. Germline assignment: CDR1 GTSNPN and CDR2 SVGIG (reference sequence). The CDR3 has 10 residues. CDR3 in amino acids: CAWEQETQYF. The CDR3 nucleotides read TGTGCCTGGGAGCAAGAGACCCAGTACTTC.

The V gene is TRBV7-9, the J gene TRBJ1-1; the D gene is possibly TRBD1 (5 bases). The V end was cut by 5 bases, the J end by 11 bases, with 18 bases between. CDR1 is SEHNR, CDR2 FQNEAQ, per germline (reference sequence). This CDR3 comprises 13 residues. This CDR3 reads CASSPTGGVGAFF. The CDR3 DNA reads TGTGCCAGCAGCCCGACGGGGGGGGTTGGGGCTTTCTTT.

This clone has just one count. CDR3 amino acids: CASRGTGTGGNQPQHF. CDR3 bases: TGTGCCAGCCGGGGAACCGGGACAGGGGGTAATCAGCCCCAGCATTTT. V is TRBV19 and J is TRBJ1-5; TRBD1 matches at 11 bases. The CDR3 has 16 residues. Germline assignment: CDR1 LNHDA and CDR2 SQIVND (reference sequence). Germline trimming cut 9 bases from V and 4 bases from J; bases unmatched to any gene: 11. Full variable domain (missing parts from reference TRBV19 and TRBJ1-5): DGGITQSPKYLFRKEGQNVTLSCEQNLNHDAMYWYRQDPGQGLRLIYYSQIVNDFQKGDIAEGYSVSREKKESFPLTVTSAQKNPTAFYLCASRGTGTGGNQPQHFGDGTRLSIL.

The chain combines TRBV7-8 with TRBJ2-5, with a possible D match to TRBD1 (7 bases). The germline gives CDR1 SGHVS, CDR2 FQNEAQ. CDR3 length: 15 amino acids. Trimming cost V 7 bases and J 1 base, with 16 bases left between them. The CDR3 coding sequence is TGTGCCAGCATCAAGGGGGCGGGATTCCAAGAGACCCAGTACTTC. Protein: CASIKGAGFQETQYF.

J is TRBJ1-1 and V is TRBV2; weak D call: TRBD1 (5 bases). V lost 2 bases, J lost 1 base, and 11 bases lay in between. Germline assignment: CDR1 SNHLY and CDR2 FYNNEI. CDR3 length: 15 amino acids. CDR3 sequence: CASSEHRTQNTEAFF. In nucleotides, the CDR3 is TGTGCCAGCAGTGAACACAGGACACAGAACACTGAAGCTTTCTTT.

The gene calls are TRBV10-3 and TRBJ2-1; 10 bases map to TRBD2. Trimming took 3 bases from V and 3 from J; bases not matched to a gene: 8. The CDR3 contains 17 residues. Germline CDR1 reads ENHRY; CDR2 reads SYGVKD. The CDR3 sequence is CAISDRGTSENYNEQFF. The CDR3 DNA reads as TGTGCCATCAGTGATCGGGGGACTAGCGAGAACTACAATGAGCAGTTCTTC.

V and J are TRBV2 and TRBJ2-2; 7 bases fit TRBD2. Germline V gives CDR1 SNHLY, CDR2 FYNNEI. The V and J ends lost 4 bases and 4 bases, in that order; junction bases with no gene match: 9. The CDR3 has 16 amino acids. The CDR3 DNA sequence: TGTGCCAGCAGTGCCCTACTGGGAGGGTCCACCGGGGAGCTGTTTTTT. Amino acids: CASSALLGGSTGELFF.

This clone was observed a single time. J is TRBJ2-7 and V is TRBV27; unclear D gene. The CDR3 has 15 residues. Looked up from germline, CDR1 is MNHEY and CDR2 is SMNVEV (reference sequence). The V and J ends lost 2 bases and 0 bases respectively, with 11 bases between them. The CDR3 DNA reads as TGTGCCAGCAGTTTAAACAGTCTCCACTCCTACGAGCAGTACTTC. The encoded protein is CASSLNSLHSYEQYF.